This entry lists 4 T cell receptor beta chains sequenced from one sample in a study of naive and memory T cell subsets. The beta constant-region primer was an equimolar mix of two oligonucleotides covering TRBC1 and TRBC2. Using its own MiXCR run on the UMI-ligation and nested PCR reads, TCRdb lists one record per CDR3 protein. Among around 40,000 distinct CDR3 sequences listed, 13% were seen once. Sequencing used effector memory CD4+ T cells from blood. The subset: effector memory, CD45RA- CD27-. Every receptor here comes from a human donor in good health.

This clonotype has at least ten counts. The CDR3 nucleotides read TGTGCCAGCAGTTCCCTTATAGACAGAGACGAGCAGTACTTC. This codes for CASSSLIDRDEQYF. The chain is built from TRBV12-3 or TRBV12-4 and TRBJ2-7; D possibly corresponds to TRBD1 (5 bases). The CDR3 length is 14 residues. V gave up 4 bases and J gave up 5 bases, with 15 bases separating them.

This clonotype was detected many times. CDR3 bases: TGTGCCAGCACCAGACAGGGGGCGGAGACCCAGTACTTC. This gives the protein CASTRQGAETQYF. The chain uses TRBV28 and TRBJ2-5, with 10 positions matching TRBD1. J gave up 5 bases and V 7 bases, and 4 bases lay outside the gene matches. The CDR3 length is 13 residues. Germline V gene data show CDR1 as MDHEN and CDR2 as SYDVKM.

With regard to this clonotype: A much larger clone lies a single base off, so this may be a read error. The V call is TRBV28, the J call TRBJ2-1, with 7 bases lining up with TRBD1. CDR1 and CDR2 from the germline V gene are MDHEN and SYDVKM. The trim removed 11 bases at V and 1 base at J, leaving 17 bases unmatched. The CDR3 length is 17 residues. CDR3 sequence: CASRSSTGLGSYNEQFF. The CDR3 region has the DNA TGTGCCTCTCGCTCGTCGACAGGGCTCGGGTCCTACAATGAGCAGTTCTTC.

This clonotype occurred a few times. The chain carries TRBV5-8 and TRBJ2-4; D gene ambiguous. CDR1 and CDR2 (germline): SGHTS, YDEGEE. V was trimmed by 0 bases and J by 0 bases, leaving 10 bases between them. This CDR3 has 16 amino acids. CDR3 region: CASSLARDRAKNIQYF. The CDR3 DNA sequence: TGTGCCAGCAGCTTGGCTCGAGACCGAGCCAAAAACATTCAGTACTTC.